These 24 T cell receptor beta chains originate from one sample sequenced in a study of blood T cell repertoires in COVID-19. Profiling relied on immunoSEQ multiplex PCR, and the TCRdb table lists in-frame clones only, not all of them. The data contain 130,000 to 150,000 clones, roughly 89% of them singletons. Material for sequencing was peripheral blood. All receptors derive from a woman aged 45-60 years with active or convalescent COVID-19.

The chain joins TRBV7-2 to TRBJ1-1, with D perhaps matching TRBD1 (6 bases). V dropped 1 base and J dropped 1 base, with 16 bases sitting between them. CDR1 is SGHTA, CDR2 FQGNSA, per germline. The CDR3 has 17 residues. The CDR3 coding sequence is TGTGCCAGCAGCTTAGGGATTACAGGGTTGACGAACACTGAAGCTTTCTTT. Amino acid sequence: CASSLGITGLTNTEAFF.

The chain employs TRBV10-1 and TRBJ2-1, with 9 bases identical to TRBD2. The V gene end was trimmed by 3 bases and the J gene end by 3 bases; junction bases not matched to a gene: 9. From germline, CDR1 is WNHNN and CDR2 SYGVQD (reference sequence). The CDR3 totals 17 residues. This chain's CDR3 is CASSEPSGRTYYNEQFF. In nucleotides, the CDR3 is TGCGCCAGCAGTGAACCAAGCGGGAGGACCTACTACAATGAGCAGTTCTTC.

DNA of the CDR3: TGTGCCAGTAGTATTGAGGGCCCAAGCTCTGGGGCCAACGTCCTGACTTTC. Translating gives CASSIEGPSSGANVLTF. The rearrangement joins TRBV19 to TRBJ2-6; possible D gene TRBD2, 5 bases. The germline CDR1 and CDR2 sequences are LNHDA and SQIVND (reference sequence). Trimming pared 3 bases from V and 0 bases from J, leaving 12 bases between. This CDR3 is 17 amino acids long.

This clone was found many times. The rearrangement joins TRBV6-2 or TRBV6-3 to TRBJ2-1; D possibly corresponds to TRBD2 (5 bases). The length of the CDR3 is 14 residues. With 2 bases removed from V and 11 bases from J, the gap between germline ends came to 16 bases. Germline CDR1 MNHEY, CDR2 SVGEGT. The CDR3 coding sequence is TGTGCCAGCAGTTACCTCGGGGTGCCCGTGAAGCAGTTCTTC. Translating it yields CASSYLGVPVKQFF.

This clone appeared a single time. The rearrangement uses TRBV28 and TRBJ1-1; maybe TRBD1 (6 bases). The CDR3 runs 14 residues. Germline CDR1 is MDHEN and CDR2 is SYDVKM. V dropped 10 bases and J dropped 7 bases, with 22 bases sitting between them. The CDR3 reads CATLEGTRYSEAFF. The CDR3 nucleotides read TGTGCCACCCTCGAAGGGACACGCTATAGTGAAGCTTTCTTT.

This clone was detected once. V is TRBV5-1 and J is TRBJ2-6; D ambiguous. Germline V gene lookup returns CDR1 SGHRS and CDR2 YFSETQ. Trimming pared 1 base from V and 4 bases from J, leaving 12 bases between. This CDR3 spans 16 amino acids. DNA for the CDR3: TGCGCCAGCAGCTTGTCGGGTTCCCAAGGGGCCAACGTCCTGACTTTC. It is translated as CASSLSGSQGANVLTF.

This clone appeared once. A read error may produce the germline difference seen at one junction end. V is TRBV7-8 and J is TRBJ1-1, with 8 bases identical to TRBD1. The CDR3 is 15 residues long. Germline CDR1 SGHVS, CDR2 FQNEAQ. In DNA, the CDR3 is TGTGCCAGCAGCCTAGCGACAGGGGAGTACACTGAAGCTTTCTTT. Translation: CASSLATGEYTEAFF.

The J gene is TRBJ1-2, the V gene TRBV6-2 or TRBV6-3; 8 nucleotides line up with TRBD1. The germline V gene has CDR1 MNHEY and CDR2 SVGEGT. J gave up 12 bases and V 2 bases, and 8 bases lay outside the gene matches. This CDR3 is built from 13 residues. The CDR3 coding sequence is TGTGCCAGCAGTTACCTCGGACAGGGAGGGAACACCTTC. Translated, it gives CASSYLGQGGNTF.

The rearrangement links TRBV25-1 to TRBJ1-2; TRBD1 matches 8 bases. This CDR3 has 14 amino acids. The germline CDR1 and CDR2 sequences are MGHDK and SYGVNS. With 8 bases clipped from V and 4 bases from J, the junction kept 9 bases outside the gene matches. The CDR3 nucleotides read TGTGCCAGCTCCCAGGACAGGGCGGGCTATGGCTACACCTTC. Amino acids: CASSQDRAGYGYTF.

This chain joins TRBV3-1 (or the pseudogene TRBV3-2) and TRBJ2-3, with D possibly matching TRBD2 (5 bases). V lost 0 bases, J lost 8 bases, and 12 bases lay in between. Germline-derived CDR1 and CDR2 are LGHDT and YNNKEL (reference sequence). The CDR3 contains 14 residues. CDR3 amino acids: CASSQDDVRATQYF. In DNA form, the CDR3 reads TGTGCCAGCAGCCAAGATGATGTGAGGGCTACGCAGTATTTT.

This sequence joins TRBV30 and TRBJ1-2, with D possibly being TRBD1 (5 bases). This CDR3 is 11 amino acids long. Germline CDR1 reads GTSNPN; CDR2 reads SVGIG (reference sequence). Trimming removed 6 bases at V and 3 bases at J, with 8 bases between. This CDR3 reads CACTRDYGYTF. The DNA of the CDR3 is TGTGCCTGTACCAGGGACTATGGCTACACCTTC. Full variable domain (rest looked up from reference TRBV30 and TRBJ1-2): SQTIHQWPATLVQPVGSPLSLECTVEGTSNPNLYWYRQAAGRGLQLLFYSVGIGQISSEVPQNLSASRPQDRQFILSSKKLLLSDSGFYLCACTRDYGYTFGSGTRLTVV.

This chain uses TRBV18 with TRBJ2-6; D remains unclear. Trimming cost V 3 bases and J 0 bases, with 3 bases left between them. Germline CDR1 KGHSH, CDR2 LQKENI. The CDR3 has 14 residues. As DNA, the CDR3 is TGTGCCAGCTCACCTATCTCTGGGGCCAACGTCCTGACTTTC. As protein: CASSPISGANVLTF. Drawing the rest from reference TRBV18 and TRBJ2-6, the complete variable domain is NAGVMQNPRHLVRRRGQEARLRCSPMKGHSHVYWYRQLPEEGLKFMVYLQKENIIDESGMPKERFSAEFPKEGPSILRIQQVVRGDSAAYFCASSPISGANVLTFGAGSRLTVL.

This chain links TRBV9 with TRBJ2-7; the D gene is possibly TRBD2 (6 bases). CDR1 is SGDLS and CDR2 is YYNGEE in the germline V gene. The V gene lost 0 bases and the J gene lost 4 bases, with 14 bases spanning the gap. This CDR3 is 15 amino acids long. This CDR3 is CASSVGVAETYEQYF. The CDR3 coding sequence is TGTGCCAGCAGCGTAGGGGTAGCGGAGACGTACGAGCAGTACTTC.

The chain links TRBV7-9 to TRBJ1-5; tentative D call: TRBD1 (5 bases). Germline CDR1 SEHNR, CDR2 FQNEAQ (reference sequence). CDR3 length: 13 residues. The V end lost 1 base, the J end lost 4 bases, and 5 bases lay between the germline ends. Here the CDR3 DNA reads TGTGCCAGCAGCTTAGACAGGAATCAGCCCCAGCATTTT. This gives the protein CASSLDRNQPQHF.

CDR3 amino acids: CASSSSGAGANVLTF. The CDR3 nucleotides are TGTGCCAGCAGTTCGTCCGGGGCTGGGGCCAACGTCCTGACTTTC. The chain employs TRBV27 and TRBJ2-6; D possibly corresponds to TRBD2 (5 bases). Trimming removed 4 bases at V and 2 bases at J, with 9 bases between. There are 15 residues in the CDR3. Germline V gene data show CDR1 as MNHEY and CDR2 as SMNVEV (reference sequence).

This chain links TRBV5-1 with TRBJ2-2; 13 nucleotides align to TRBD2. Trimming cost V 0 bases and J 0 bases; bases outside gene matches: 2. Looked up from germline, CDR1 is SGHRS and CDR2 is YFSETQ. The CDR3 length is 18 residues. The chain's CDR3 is CASSLGGLAGTNTGELFF. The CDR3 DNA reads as TGCGCCAGCAGCTTGGGGGGACTAGCGGGGACGAACACCGGGGAGCTGTTTTTT. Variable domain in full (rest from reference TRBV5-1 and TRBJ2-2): KAGVTQTPRYLIKTRGQQVTLSCSPISGHRSVSWYQQTPGQGLQFLFEYFSETQRNKGNFPGRFSGRQFSNSRSEMNVSTLELGDSALYLCASSLGGLAGTNTGELFFGEGSRLTVL.

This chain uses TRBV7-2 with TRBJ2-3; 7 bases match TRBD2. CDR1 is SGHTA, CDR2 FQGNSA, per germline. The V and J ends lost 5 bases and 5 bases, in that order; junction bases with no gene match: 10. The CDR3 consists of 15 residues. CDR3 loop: CASSRASGPGDTQYF. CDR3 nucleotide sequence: TGTGCCAGCAGCAGGGCTAGCGGCCCCGGAGATACGCAGTATTTT. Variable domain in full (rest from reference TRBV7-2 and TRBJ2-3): GAGVSQSPSNKVTEKGKDVELRCDPISGHTALYWYRQSLGQGLEFLIYFQGNSAPDKSGLPSDRFSAERTGGSVSTLTIQRTQQEDSAVYLCASSRASGPGDTQYFGPGTRLTVL.

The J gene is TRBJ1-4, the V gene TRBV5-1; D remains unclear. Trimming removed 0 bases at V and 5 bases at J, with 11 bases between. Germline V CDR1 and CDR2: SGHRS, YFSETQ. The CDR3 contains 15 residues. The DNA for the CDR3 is TGCGCCAGCAGCTTGGGCTTACGAGAGAATGAAAAACTGTTTTTT. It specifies CASSLGLRENEKLFF.

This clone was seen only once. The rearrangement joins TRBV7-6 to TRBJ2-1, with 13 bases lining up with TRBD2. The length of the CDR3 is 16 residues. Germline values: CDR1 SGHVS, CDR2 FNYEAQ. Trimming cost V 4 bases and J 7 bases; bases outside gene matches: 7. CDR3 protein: CASSSLGLAGVNEQFF. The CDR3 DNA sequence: TGTGCCAGCAGCTCACTAGGACTAGCGGGGGTGAATGAGCAGTTCTTC.

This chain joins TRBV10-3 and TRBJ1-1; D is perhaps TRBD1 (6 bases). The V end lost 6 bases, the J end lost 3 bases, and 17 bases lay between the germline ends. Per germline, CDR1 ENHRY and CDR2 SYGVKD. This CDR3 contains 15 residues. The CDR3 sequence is CAIRRLRQADTEAFF. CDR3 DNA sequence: TGTGCCATCAGGCGCCTCAGACAGGCGGACACTGAAGCTTTCTTT.

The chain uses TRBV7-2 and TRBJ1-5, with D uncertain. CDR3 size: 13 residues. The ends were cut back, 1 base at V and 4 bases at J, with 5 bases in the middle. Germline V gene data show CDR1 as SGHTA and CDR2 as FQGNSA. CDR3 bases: TGTGCCAGCAGCTTAGTCAGTAATCAGCCCCAGCATTTT. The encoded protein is CASSLVSNQPQHF.

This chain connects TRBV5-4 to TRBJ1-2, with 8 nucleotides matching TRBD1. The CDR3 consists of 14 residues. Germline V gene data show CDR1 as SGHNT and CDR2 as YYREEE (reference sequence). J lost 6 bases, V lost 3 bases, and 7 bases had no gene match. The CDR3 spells CASSSPGQVNGYTF. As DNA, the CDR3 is TGTGCCAGCAGCTCCCCGGGACAGGTGAATGGCTACACCTTC.

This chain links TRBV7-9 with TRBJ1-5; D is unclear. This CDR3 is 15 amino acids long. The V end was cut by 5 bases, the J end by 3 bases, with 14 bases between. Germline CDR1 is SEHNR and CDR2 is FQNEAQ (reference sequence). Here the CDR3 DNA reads TGTGCCAGCAGCCGGGGATGGGATGTCAATCAGCCCCAGCATTTT. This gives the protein CASSRGWDVNQPQHF. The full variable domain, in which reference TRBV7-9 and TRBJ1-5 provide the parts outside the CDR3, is DTGVSQNPRHKITKRGQNVTFRCDPISEHNRLYWYRQTLGQGPEFLTYFQNEAQLEKSRLLSDRFSAERPKGSFSTLEIQRTEQGDSAMYLCASSRGWDVNQPQHFGDGTRLSIL.

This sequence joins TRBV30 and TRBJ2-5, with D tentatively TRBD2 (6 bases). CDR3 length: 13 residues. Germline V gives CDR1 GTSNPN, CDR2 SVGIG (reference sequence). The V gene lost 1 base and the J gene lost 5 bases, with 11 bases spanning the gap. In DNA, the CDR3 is TGTGCCTGGAGTGCTGTTCGGGGGGAGACCCAGTACTTC. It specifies CAWSAVRGETQYF.